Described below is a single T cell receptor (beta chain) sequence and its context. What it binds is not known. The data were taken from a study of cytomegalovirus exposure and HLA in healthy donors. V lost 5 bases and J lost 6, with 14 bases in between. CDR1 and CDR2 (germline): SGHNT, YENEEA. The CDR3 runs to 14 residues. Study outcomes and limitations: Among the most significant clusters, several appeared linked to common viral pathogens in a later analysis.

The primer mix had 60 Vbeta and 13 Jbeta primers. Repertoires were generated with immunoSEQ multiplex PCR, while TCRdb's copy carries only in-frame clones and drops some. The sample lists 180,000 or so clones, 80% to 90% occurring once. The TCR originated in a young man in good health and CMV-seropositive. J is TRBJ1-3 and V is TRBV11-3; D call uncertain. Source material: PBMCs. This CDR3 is CASSTTDNENTIYF. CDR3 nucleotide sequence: TGTGCCAGCAGCACGACTGATAATGAAAACACCATATATTTT.